Listed here are 30 T cell receptor beta chains from one sample, sequenced in a study of shared clonotypes between healthy human individuals (dated by TCRdb to the early 2020s). The library relied on the immunoSEQ multiplex PCR assay. Here the immuneACCESS table is served through TCRdb, limited to in-frame sequences with V and J called. Missing clones are a known gap in these copies; in checked studies unresolved V genes cover under half, and the rest lacks a known reason. In all, the sample holds some 2,500,000 clones, and over 85% of those were seen once. The ten biggest clones cover 0.36% of the sample. The specimen sequenced was naive CD4+ T cells from PBMCs. The intended sense of this specimen's cell subset or site label: CD45RA+ positively selected. All receptors derive from a man in his late teens or twenties in good health. Some clones in this sample may be carry-over from other donors' samples.

V is TRBV5-1 and J is TRBJ2-7; 7 positions agree with TRBD1. The V segment lost 1 base and the J segment 2 bases; nucleotides outside the gene matches: 6. Germline CDR1 and CDR2: SGHRS and YFSETQ. This CDR3 has 15 amino acids. The CDR3 nucleotides are TGCGCCAGCAGCTTGATTGGACAGGTTACCTACGAGCAGTACTTC. Protein product: CASSLIGQVTYEQYF.

Turning to this clone: Other DNA variants within this sample encode the same CDR3. J is TRBJ2-3 and V is TRBV4-3; no clear D. V lost 0 bases to trimming and J lost 0 bases, with 4 bases between them. The CDR3 is 14 residues long. Germline V gives CDR1 LGHNA, CDR2 YSLEER. The CDR3 reads CASSQDASTDTQYF. The CDR3 region has the DNA TGCGCCAGCAGCCAAGATGCCAGCACAGATACGCAGTATTTT.

The chain employs TRBV9 and TRBJ2-1; D gene unclear. Between the trimmed V and J ends, which lost 3 bases and 8 bases, there was a span of 12 bases. The CDR3 length is 13 residues. The germline V gene has CDR1 SGDLS and CDR2 YYNGEE. CDR3 protein: CASSAELGYEQFF. CDR3 sequence (DNA): TGTGCCAGCAGCGCGGAATTGGGGTATGAGCAGTTCTTC.

This chain links TRBV21-1 with TRBJ1-1; TRBD1 is taken as the D call from the table, unchecked against the DNA. TRBV21-1 is a documented pseudogene. The CDR3 is 18 residues long. The CDR3 sequence is CASSKPGQEPPGCTEAFF. The CDR3 bases are TGTGCCAGCAGCAAACCAGGACAGGAGCCCCCGGGGTGTACTGAAGCTTTCTTT.

This clone came up a few times. CDR3 in DNA: TGCAGTGCAGCGAGGTTCACTGAAGCTTTCTTT. It is translated as CSAARFTEAFF. The V and J genes are TRBV20-1 and TRBJ1-1; D not certain. This CDR3 has 11 residues. Trimming shortened V by 6 bases and J by 4 bases, and 9 bases separated the two germline ends. Germline values: CDR1 DFQATT, CDR2 SNEGSKA (reference sequence).

The V and J genes are TRBV7-8 and TRBJ1-2, with D possibly being TRBD1 (6 bases). The V end lost 4 bases, the J end lost 8 bases, and 20 bases lay between the germline ends. CDR1 and CDR2 from the germline V gene are SGHVS and FQNEAQ. The CDR3 contains 15 residues. Written as DNA, the CDR3 is TGTGCCAGCAGCTCACTCGACAGGCAAGCAGGAGGCTACACCTTC. Translation: CASSSLDRQAGGYTF. The whole variable domain, filled in from reference TRBV7-8 and TRBJ1-2, reads GAGVSQSPRYKVAKRGQDVALRCDPISGHVSLFWYQQALGQGPEFLTYFQNEAQLDKSGLPSDRFFAERPEGSVSTLKIQRTQQEDSAVYLCASSSLDRQAGGYTFGSGTRLTVV.

V usage is TRBV6-6 and J usage is TRBJ1-1, with D possibly matching TRBD1 (5 bases). The CDR3 is 13 residues long. From germline, CDR1 is MNHNY and CDR2 SVGAGI (reference sequence). Trimming left V 6 bases short and J 8 bases short, with 16 bases between. CDR3 nucleotide sequence: TGTGCCAGCAGGGCCAGGGCGTTTTCAGAAGCTTTCTTT. This translates into CASRARAFSEAFF.

This clone was seen more than once but under ten times. The rearrangement links TRBV5-1 to TRBJ1-1, with D tentatively TRBD1 (6 bases). The CDR3 runs 14 residues. Germline CDR1 is SGHRS and CDR2 is YFSETQ. Trimming took off 0 bases at V and 4 bases at J, with 10 bases between the two ends. CDR3 sequence: CASSLDGGPTEAFF. CDR3 nucleotide sequence: TGCGCCAGCAGCTTGGATGGGGGCCCCACTGAAGCTTTCTTT.

This clone was observed once. V is TRBV7-2 and J is TRBJ2-7, with 7 nucleotides matching TRBD2. This CDR3 contains 14 residues. The V gene's germline CDR1 is SGHTA and CDR2 FQGNSA. V was pared by 1 base and J by 6 bases, with 6 bases of the junction left unmatched. The CDR3 sequence is CASSLELALPEQYF. In DNA, the CDR3 is TGTGCCAGCAGCTTAGAACTAGCGCTTCCCGAGCAGTACTTC. Drawing the rest from reference TRBV7-2 and TRBJ2-7, the complete variable domain is GAGVSQSPSNKVTEKGKDVELRCDPISGHTALYWYRQSLGQGLEFLIYFQGNSAPDKSGLPSDRFSAERTGGSVSTLTIQRTQQEDSAVYLCASSLELALPEQYFGPGTRLTVT.

The J gene is TRBJ1-4, the V gene TRBV5-8; TRBD1 aligns across 7 bases. Germline V CDR1 and CDR2: SGHTS, YDEGEE. Trimming took 7 bases from V and 5 from J; bases not matched to a gene: 11. This CDR3 has 15 amino acids. The CDR3 sequence: CASGAGTVKNEKLFF. DNA of the CDR3: TGTGCCAGCGGGGCCGGGACAGTAAAAAATGAAAAACTGTTTTTT. Filled out from reference TRBV5-8 and TRBJ1-4, the complete variable domain reads EAGVTQSPTHLIKTRGQQATLRCSPISGHTSVYWYQQALGLGLQFLLWYDEGEERNRGNFPPRFSGRQFPNYSSELNVNALELEDSALYLCASGAGTVKNEKLFFGSGTQLSVL.

The chain couples TRBV28 to TRBJ2-7, with 10 bases matching TRBD1. This CDR3 region has 16 residues. Germline V gives CDR1 MDHEN, CDR2 SYDVKM. Trimming took 3 bases from V and 3 from J; bases not matched to a gene: 8. The CDR3 spells CASSLLPGQGIYEQYF. CDR3 DNA: TGTGCCAGCAGTTTGCTCCCGGGACAGGGGATCTACGAGCAGTACTTC.

Of note for this clone: Other DNA sequences of this sample code for an identical CDR3. This chain connects TRBV5-1 to TRBJ2-1; 7 positions agree with TRBD2. Looked up from germline, CDR1 is SGHRS and CDR2 is YFSETQ. With 2 bases clipped from V and 3 bases from J, the junction kept 5 bases outside the gene matches. The CDR3 length is 15 residues. The CDR3: CASSFVAGSYNEQFF. The CDR3 DNA reads as TGCGCCAGCAGCTTTGTAGCGGGTAGCTACAATGAGCAGTTCTTC.

J is TRBJ2-3 and V is TRBV7-9; D gene uncertain. The CDR3 totals 15 residues. Germline CDR1 reads SEHNR; CDR2 reads FQNEAQ (reference sequence). Trimming took 1 base from V and 2 from J, leaving 10 bases between them. The CDR3 nucleotides read TGTGCCAGCAGCTTAGAGGGCGTTCTCACAGATACGCAGTATTTT. Protein sequence: CASSLEGVLTDTQYF.

This clone appeared a single time. This chain connects TRBV18 to TRBJ1-2; D is unresolved. V was trimmed by 3 bases and J by 7 bases, leaving 9 bases between them. The germline V gene encodes CDR1 KGHSH and CDR2 LQKENI. The CDR3 consists of 12 residues. The CDR3 reads CASSPSDGGYTF. The CDR3, as DNA: TGTGCCAGCTCACCGAGTGATGGTGGCTACACCTTC.

V usage is TRBV11-2 and J usage is TRBJ2-5; possibly TRBD1 for D (6 bases). The assigned J gene may be wrong: the sequence end matches TRBJ2-7 better. CDR1 is SGHAT and CDR2 is FQNNGV in the germline V gene. The CDR3 spans 14 residues. Here the CDR3 DNA reads TGTGCCAGCAGCTTAGTTCCGGACAGCTACGAGCAGTACTTC. Its translation is CASSLVPDSYEQYF.

Remarks on this clone: One base away lies a much larger clone, so this may be a sequencing read error. The identical CDR3 is also encoded by other nucleotide sequences in the sample. The CDR3 DNA reads TGCGCCAGCAGCTTGGATGGGAATAGCAATCAGCCCCAGCATTTT. It is translated as CASSLDGNSNQPQHF. The chain links TRBV5-1 to TRBJ1-5; D remains ambiguous. The V end was cut by 0 bases, the J end by 0 bases, with 7 bases between. Looked up from germline, CDR1 is SGHRS and CDR2 is YFSETQ. CDR3 length: 15 residues.

The V and J genes are TRBV7-3 and TRBJ2-5; D gene ambiguous. Trimming shortened V by 1 base and J by 5 bases, and 8 bases separated the two germline ends. The CDR3 sequence is 13 residues long. The germline V gene has CDR1 SGHTA and CDR2 FQGTGA. The CDR3 coding sequence is TGTGCCAGCAGCTTAAGCCGGTTCGAGACCCAGTACTTC. Its protein is CASSLSRFETQYF.

The CDR3 loop reads CASTGGERGSYNEQFF. The CDR3 DNA follows: TGTGCCAGCACGGGGGGGGAAAGGGGCTCCTACAATGAGCAGTTCTTC. This chain connects TRBV28 to TRBJ2-1; 8 bases are shared with TRBD2. The CDR3 contains 16 residues. The germline V gene has CDR1 MDHEN and CDR2 SYDVKM. Trimming removed 7 bases from V and 0 bases from J; junction bases left unmatched: 8. The whole variable domain, remainder taken from reference TRBV28 and TRBJ2-1, is DVKVTQSSRYLVKRTGEKVFLECVQDMDHENMFWYRQDPGLGLRLIYFSYDVKMKEKGDIPEGYSVSREKKERFSLILESASTNQTSMYLCASTGGERGSYNEQFFGPGTRLTVL.

This chain links TRBV28 with TRBJ2-5, with TRBD1 matching over 11 bases. The junction had 14 bases not matched to a gene; V was cut back by 3 bases and J by 5 bases. This CDR3 contains 18 residues. Germline V gives CDR1 MDHEN, CDR2 SYDVKM. The CDR3 DNA is TGTGCCAGCAGTTTCCTCGCCTCAAGGACAGGGGGCGGCGAGACCCAGTACTTC. Protein product: CASSFLASRTGGGETQYF.

The chain links TRBV28 to TRBJ2-7; 8 bases line up with TRBD1. J was trimmed by 3 bases and V by 4 bases; bases with no gene match: 8. Germline lookup yields CDR1 MDHEN and CDR2 SYDVKM. This CDR3 contains 15 residues. This CDR3 is CASSSPGTGRYEQYF. Written as DNA, the CDR3 is TGTGCCAGCAGTTCCCCCGGGACAGGACGCTACGAGCAGTACTTC.

The rearrangement links TRBV4-1 to TRBJ1-1, with D possibly matching TRBD1 (5 bases). V was cut by 4 bases and J by 3 bases, with 12 bases left in between. CDR1 is MGHRA and CDR2 is YSYEKL in the germline V gene. The CDR3 loop spans 14 amino acids. CDR3 residues: CASSRAGDHTEAFF. DNA for the CDR3: TGCGCCAGCAGCCGAGCGGGGGATCACACTGAAGCTTTCTTT.

This chain uses TRBV2 with TRBJ2-5; D gene unclear. The length of the CDR3 is 12 residues. The germline V gene has CDR1 SNHLY and CDR2 FYNNEI. Deletions cut 8 bases from V and 8 bases from J, with 15 bases between. The CDR3 loop reads CASRRLPDTQYF. In nucleotides, the CDR3 is TGTGCCAGCCGTCGGCTCCCAGACACCCAGTACTTC.

The rearrangement joins TRBV2 to TRBJ2-1; D not resolved. With 1 base removed from V and 6 bases from J, the gap between germline ends came to 10 bases. Germline values: CDR1 SNHLY, CDR2 FYNNEI. This CDR3 region has 14 residues. The CDR3 bases are TGTGCCAGCAGTGAAGTTCCGGCAGTCAATGAGCAGTTCTTC. It encodes CASSEVPAVNEQFF.

The chain combines TRBV28 with TRBJ1-1; tentative D call: TRBD1 (6 bases). CDR1 is MDHEN, CDR2 SYDVKM, per germline. V was cut by 3 bases and J by 5 bases, with 16 bases left in between. CDR3 size: 15 residues. This CDR3 is CASSLGAEGGTEAFF. The CDR3 DNA follows: TGTGCCAGCAGTTTGGGGGCCGAGGGGGGAACTGAAGCTTTCTTT.

The chain uses TRBV14 and TRBJ1-4, with 10 bases fitting TRBD1. The J segment lost 8 bases and the V segment lost 5 bases, leaving 11 bases of the junction unmatched. The CDR3 extends over 16 amino acids. Germline CDR1 reads SGHDN; CDR2 reads FVKESK. CDR3 in DNA: TGTGCCAGCAGCGACGAACGGACAGGGGGTATAGAAAAACTGTTTTTT. Protein product: CASSDERTGGIEKLFF.

The J gene is TRBJ2-1, the V gene TRBV15; D unclear. Germline V lookup: CDR1 LNHNV, CDR2 YYDKDF (reference sequence). CDR3 length equals 16 residues. Between the trimmed V and J ends, which lost 1 base and 0 bases, there was a span of 10 bases. CDR3 DNA sequence: TGTGCCACCAGCAGAGTTGCGATTAGCTCCTACAATGAGCAGTTCTTC. Translating it yields CATSRVAISSYNEQFF.

CDR3: CASSLRREETQYF. Written as DNA, the CDR3 is TGTGCCAGCAGCTTGCGGAGGGAAGAGACCCAGTACTTC. The V call is TRBV5-4, the J call TRBJ2-5, with D possibly TRBD2 on 6 matching bases. CDR1 and CDR2 (germline): SGHNT, YYREEE (reference sequence). This CDR3 is built from 13 residues. V was shortened by 1 base and J by 3 bases, with 7 bases between the two germline ends.

The V call is TRBV4-1, the J call TRBJ2-7, with D possibly being TRBD1 (6 bases). The CDR3 is 15 amino acids. The V gene's germline CDR1 is MGHRA and CDR2 YSYEKL. Trimming pared 4 bases from V and 6 bases from J, leaving 19 bases between. The CDR3 loop is CASSPSLRGSGEQYF. DNA of the CDR3: TGCGCCAGCAGCCCTTCTCTAAGGGGGTCAGGCGAGCAGTACTTC.

V gene TRBV28 combines with J gene TRBJ1-2, with a weak D call TRBD1 (6 bases). Trimming took off 6 bases at V and 3 bases at J, with 14 bases between the two ends. Germline CDR1 MDHEN, CDR2 SYDVKM. The CDR3 is 14 residues long. CDR3 loop: CASRGGGRDYGYTF. The CDR3 coding sequence is TGTGCCAGCAGGGGAGGGGGTCGTGACTATGGCTACACCTTC.

The rearrangement joins TRBV21-1 to TRBJ2-7; whether TRBD2, the table's D call, matches the DNA was not checked. TRBV21-1 is a recognized pseudogene. This CDR3 has 14 residues. CDR3 coding DNA: TGTGCCAGCAACCCCGGACTGCGTAAATACGAGCAGTACTTC. Amino acids: CASNPGLRKYEQYF.